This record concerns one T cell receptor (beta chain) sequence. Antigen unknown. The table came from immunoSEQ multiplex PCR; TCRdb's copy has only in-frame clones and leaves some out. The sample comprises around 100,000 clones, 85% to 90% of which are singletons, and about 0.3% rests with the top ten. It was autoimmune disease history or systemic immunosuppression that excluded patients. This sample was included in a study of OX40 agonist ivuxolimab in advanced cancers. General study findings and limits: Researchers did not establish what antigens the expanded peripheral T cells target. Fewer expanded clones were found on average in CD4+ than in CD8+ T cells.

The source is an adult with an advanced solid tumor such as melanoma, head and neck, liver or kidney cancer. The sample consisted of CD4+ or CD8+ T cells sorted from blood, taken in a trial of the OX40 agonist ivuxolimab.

The CDR3, as DNA: TGTGCCAGCAGCTTGCGAGACAGGGGAAGCACAGATACGCAGTATTTT. It is translated as CASSLRDRGSTDTQYF. The chain employs TRBV5-6 and TRBJ2-3; 8 positions agree with TRBD1. The junction had 4 bases not matched to a gene; V was cut back by 1 base and J by 0 bases. The CDR3 sequence is 16 residues long. Germline lookup yields CDR1 SGHDT and CDR2 YYEEEE.